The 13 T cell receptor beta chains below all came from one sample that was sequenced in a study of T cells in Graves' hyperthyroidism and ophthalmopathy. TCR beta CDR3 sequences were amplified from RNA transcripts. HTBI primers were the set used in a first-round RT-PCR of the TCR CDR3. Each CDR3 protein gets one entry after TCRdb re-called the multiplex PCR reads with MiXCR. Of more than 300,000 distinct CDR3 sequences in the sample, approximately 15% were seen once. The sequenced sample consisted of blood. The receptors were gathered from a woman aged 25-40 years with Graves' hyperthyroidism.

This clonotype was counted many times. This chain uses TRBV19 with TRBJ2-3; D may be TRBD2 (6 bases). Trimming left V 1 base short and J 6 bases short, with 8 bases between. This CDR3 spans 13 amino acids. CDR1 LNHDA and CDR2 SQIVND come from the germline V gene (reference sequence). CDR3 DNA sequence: TGTGCCAGTAGTATAGCGGGAGAGGATACGCAGTATTTT. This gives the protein CASSIAGEDTQYF.

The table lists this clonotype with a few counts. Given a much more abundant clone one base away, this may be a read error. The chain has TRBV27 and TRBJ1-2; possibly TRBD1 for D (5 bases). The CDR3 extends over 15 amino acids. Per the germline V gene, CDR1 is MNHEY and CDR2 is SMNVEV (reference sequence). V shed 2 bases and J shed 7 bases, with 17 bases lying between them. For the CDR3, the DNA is TGTGCCAGCAGTTTAGGTTGGCGGACAACCGGTGGCTACACCTTC. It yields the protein CASSLGWRTTGGYTF.

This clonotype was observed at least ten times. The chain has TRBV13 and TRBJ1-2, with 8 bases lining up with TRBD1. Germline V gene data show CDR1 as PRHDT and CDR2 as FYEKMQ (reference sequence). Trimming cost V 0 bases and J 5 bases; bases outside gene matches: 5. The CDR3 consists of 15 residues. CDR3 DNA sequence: TGTGCCAGCAGCTTAGGCACAGGGGGACTTTATGGCTACACCTTC. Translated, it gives CASSLGTGGLYGYTF.

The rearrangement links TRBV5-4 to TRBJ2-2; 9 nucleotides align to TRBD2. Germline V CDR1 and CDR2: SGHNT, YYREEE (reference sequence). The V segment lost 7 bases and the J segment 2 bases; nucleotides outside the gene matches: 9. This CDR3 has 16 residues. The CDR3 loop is CASGIPTSGNTGELFF. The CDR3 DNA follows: TGTGCCAGCGGCATACCGACTAGCGGTAACACCGGGGAGCTGTTTTTT.

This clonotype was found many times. The DNA of the CDR3 is TGTGCCAGCAGCTCGAGACTAGCGGGAGTCACCGGGGAGCTGTTTTTT. Translation gives CASSSRLAGVTGELFF. V gene TRBV7-8 combines with J gene TRBJ2-2; 12 nucleotides align to TRBD2. The V gene end was trimmed by 4 bases and the J gene end by 4 bases; junction bases not matched to a gene: 4. CDR3 size: 16 residues. CDR1 and CDR2 from the germline V gene are SGHVS and FQNEAQ. The full variable domain, in which reference TRBV7-8 and TRBJ2-2 provide the parts outside the CDR3, is GAGVSQSPRYKVAKRGQDVALRCDPISGHVSLFWYQQALGQGPEFLTYFQNEAQLDKSGLPSDRFFAERPEGSVSTLKIQRTQQEDSAVYLCASSSRLAGVTGELFFGEGSRLTVL.

The CDR3 DNA follows: TGTGCCAGCAGCCAGGCCGCGGCAGGGAGCTACGAGCAGTACTTC. Encoded protein: CASSQAAAGSYEQYF. The chain carries TRBV7-2 and TRBJ2-7; D might be TRBD1 or TRBD2, each matching 5 bases. This CDR3 contains 15 residues. V gave up 5 bases and J gave up 3 bases, with 17 bases separating them. The germline V gene encodes CDR1 SGHTA and CDR2 FQGNSA.

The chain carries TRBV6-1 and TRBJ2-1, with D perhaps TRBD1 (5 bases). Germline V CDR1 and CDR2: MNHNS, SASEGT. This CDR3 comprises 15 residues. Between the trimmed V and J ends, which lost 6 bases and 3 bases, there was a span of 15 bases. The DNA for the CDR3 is TGTGCCAGCAGGGGAACAGGTGGAGTCTACAATGAGCAGTTCTTC. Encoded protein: CASRGTGGVYNEQFF.

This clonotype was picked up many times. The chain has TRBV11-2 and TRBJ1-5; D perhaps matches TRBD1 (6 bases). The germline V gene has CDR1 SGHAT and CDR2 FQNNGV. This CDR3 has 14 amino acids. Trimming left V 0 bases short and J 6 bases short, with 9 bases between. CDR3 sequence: CASSLDRGSQPQHF. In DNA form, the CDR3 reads TGTGCCAGCAGCTTAGATAGGGGGAGTCAGCCCCAGCATTTT.

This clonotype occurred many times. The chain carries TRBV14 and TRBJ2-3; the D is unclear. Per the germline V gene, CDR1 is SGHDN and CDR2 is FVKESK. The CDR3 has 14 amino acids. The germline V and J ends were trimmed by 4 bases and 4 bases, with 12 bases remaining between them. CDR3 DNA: TGTGCCAGCAGCCGCGGCGGAAAGTCAGATACGCAGTATTTT. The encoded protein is CASSRGGKSDTQYF.

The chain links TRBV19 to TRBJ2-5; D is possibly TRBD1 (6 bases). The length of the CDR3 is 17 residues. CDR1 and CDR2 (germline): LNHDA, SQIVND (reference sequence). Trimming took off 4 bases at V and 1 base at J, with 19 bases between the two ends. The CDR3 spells CASSTQTGYVGQETQYF. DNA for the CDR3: TGTGCCAGTAGTACCCAGACAGGATACGTTGGCCAAGAGACCCAGTACTTC.

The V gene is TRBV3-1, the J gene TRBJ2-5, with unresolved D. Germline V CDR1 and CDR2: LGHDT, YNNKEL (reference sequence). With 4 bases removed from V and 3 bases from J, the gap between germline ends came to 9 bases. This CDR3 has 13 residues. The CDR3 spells CASSRSTKETQYF. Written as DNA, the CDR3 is TGTGCCAGCAGCCGATCCACGAAAGAGACCCAGTACTTC.

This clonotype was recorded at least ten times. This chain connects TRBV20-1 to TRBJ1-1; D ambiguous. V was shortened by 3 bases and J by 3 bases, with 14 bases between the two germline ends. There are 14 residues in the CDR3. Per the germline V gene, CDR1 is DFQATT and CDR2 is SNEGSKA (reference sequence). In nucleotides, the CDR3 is TGCAGTGCTAGTATGGGGTTCGGAGACACTGAAGCTTTCTTT. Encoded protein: CSASMGFGDTEAFF.

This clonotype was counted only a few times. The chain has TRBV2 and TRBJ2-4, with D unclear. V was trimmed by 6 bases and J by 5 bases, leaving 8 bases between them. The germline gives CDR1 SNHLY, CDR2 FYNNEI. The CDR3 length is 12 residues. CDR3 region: CASRASENIQYF. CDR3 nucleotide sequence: TGTGCCAGCAGGGCAAGTGAAAACATTCAGTACTTC. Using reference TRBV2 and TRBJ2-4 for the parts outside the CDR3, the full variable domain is EPEVTQTPSHQVTQMGQEVILRCVPISNHLYFYWYRQILGQKVEFLVSFYNNEISEKSEIFDDQFSVERPDGSNFTLKIRSTKLEDSAMYFCASRASENIQYFGAGTRLSVL.